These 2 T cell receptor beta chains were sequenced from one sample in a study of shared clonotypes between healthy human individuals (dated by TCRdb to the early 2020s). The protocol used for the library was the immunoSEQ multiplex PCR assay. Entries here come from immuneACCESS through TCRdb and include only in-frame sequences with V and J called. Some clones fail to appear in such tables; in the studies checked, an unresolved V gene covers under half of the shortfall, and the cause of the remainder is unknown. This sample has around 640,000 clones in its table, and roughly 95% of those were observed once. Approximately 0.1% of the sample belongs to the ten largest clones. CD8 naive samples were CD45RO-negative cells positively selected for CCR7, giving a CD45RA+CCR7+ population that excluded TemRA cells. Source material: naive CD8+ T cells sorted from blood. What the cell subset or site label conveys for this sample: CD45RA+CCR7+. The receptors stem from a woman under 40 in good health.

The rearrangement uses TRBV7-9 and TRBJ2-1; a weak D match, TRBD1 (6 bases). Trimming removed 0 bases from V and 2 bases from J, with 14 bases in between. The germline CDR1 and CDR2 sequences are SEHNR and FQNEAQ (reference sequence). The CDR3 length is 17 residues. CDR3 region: CASSLAPGTNAYNEQFF. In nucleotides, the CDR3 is TGTGCCAGCAGCTTAGCGCCTGGGACAAATGCCTACAATGAGCAGTTCTTC.

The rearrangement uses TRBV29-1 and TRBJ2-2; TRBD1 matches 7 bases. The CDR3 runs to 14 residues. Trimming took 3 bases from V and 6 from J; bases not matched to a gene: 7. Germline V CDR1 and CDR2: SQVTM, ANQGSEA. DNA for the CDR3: TGCAGCGTTGAGGACAGGCCTCATCCCGGGGAGCTGTTTTTT. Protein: CSVEDRPHPGELFF.